One and the same sample provided the 11 T cell receptor beta chains below, sequenced in a study of T cell responses to AZD1222 COVID-19 vaccine. Profiling relied on immunoSEQ multiplex PCR, and the TCRdb table lists in-frame clones only, not all of them. The sample has roughly 150,000 clones, approximately 94% seen once. The sequences come from peripheral blood, collected on day 0 of AZD1222 vaccination. The receptors here all came from an adult in good health.

The gene calls are TRBV4-2 and TRBJ2-1, with 7 bases identical to TRBD1. V lost 4 bases and J lost 11; bases outside the gene matches: 14. The CDR3 runs 15 residues. Germline V gives CDR1 LGHNA, CDR2 YNFKEQ. As DNA, the CDR3 is TGTGCCAGCAGCCCCCGGGCAGGGGGAGAAGATAAGCAGTTCTTC. This gives the protein CASSPRAGGEDKQFF.

The rearrangement joins TRBV7-2 to TRBJ2-3; 10 bases are shared with TRBD2. The CDR3 length is 18 residues. Germline V lookup: CDR1 SGHTA, CDR2 FQGNSA. The V gene end was trimmed by 1 base and the J gene end by 0 bases; junction bases not matched to a gene: 7. The CDR3 loop reads CASSLVGLADSSTDTQYF. For the CDR3, the DNA is TGTGCCAGCAGCTTAGTAGGACTAGCGGACTCCAGCACAGATACGCAGTATTTT.

This chain uses TRBV5-5 with TRBJ2-7; D is undetermined. CDR3 length: 14 residues. Germline CDR1 is SGHKS and CDR2 is YYEKEE (reference sequence). Between the trimmed V and J ends, which lost 0 bases and 3 bases, there was a span of 10 bases. Here the CDR3 DNA reads TGTGCCAGCAGCTTGGGTCGGCGTTACTACGAGCAGTACTTC. This encodes CASSLGRRYYEQYF.

The chain uses TRBV7-9 and TRBJ1-4; D is unclear. There are 15 residues in the CDR3. Trimming shortened V by 0 bases and J by 6 bases, and 11 bases separated the two germline ends. From germline, CDR1 is SEHNR and CDR2 FQNEAQ (reference sequence). The CDR3 region is CASSLASTLDEKLFF. For the CDR3, the DNA is TGTGCCAGCAGCTTAGCGAGTACTTTGGATGAAAAACTGTTTTTT.

The chain is built from TRBV7-6 and TRBJ1-4, with D perhaps TRBD1 (5 bases). The length of the CDR3 is 15 residues. V was pared by 1 base and J by 5 bases, with 11 bases between. Per germline, CDR1 SGHVS and CDR2 FNYEAQ. The CDR3: CASSLGGGGNEKLFF. The CDR3 DNA sequence: TGTGCCAGCAGCTTAGGAGGTGGGGGAAATGAAAAACTGTTTTTT.

This chain connects TRBV20-1 to TRBJ1-1; D may be TRBD1 (6 bases). V gave up 3 bases and J gave up 4 bases, with 15 bases separating them. The CDR3 has 14 residues. The germline V gene encodes CDR1 DFQATT and CDR2 SNEGSKA (reference sequence). Written as DNA, the CDR3 is TGCAGTGCTAGTTACGATACAGGGTCCACTGAAGCTTTCTTT. Amino acid sequence: CSASYDTGSTEAFF.

The gene calls are TRBV15 and TRBJ1-1; D is unclear. The germline gives CDR1 LNHNV, CDR2 YYDKDF (reference sequence). The CDR3 covers 14 residues. The V end lost 3 bases, the J end lost 0 bases, and 8 bases lay between the germline ends. Here the CDR3 reads CATSRPGMNTEAFF. The DNA for the CDR3 is TGTGCCACCAGCAGGCCTGGGATGAACACTGAAGCTTTCTTT.

This clone was found once. The chain couples TRBV6-2 or TRBV6-3 to TRBJ2-3; a possible D gene is TRBD1 (5 bases). Germline loops: CDR1 MNHEY, CDR2 SVGEGT. The length of the CDR3 is 12 residues. V lost 4 bases and J 11 bases, leaving 13 bases between the germline ends. CDR3 protein: CASSLSGAGQYF. The CDR3 coding sequence is TGTGCCAGCAGTTTATCTGGGGCAGGGCAGTATTTT.

The V and J genes are TRBV30 and TRBJ1-4; TRBD1 might be the D (6 bases). V lost 2 bases, J lost 10 bases, and 17 bases lay in between. This CDR3 spans 14 amino acids. In germline, CDR1 is GTSNPN, CDR2 SVGIG (reference sequence). In DNA, the CDR3 is TGTGCCTGGAGTCCTCGGGACACAGGGTTAAAACTGTTTTTT. It yields the protein CAWSPRDTGLKLFF.

The V gene is TRBV6-2 or TRBV6-3, the J gene TRBJ1-5; D is uncertain. The CDR3 runs 12 residues. With 4 bases removed from V and 5 bases from J, the gap between germline ends came to 6 bases. Germline V gene sequence: CDR1 MNHEY, CDR2 SVGEGT. This CDR3 is CASSLFYQPQHF. The CDR3 coding sequence is TGTGCCAGCAGTTTGTTTTATCAGCCCCAGCATTTT.

This clone was counted a few times. J is TRBJ1-2 and V is TRBV19, with 10 bases aligning to TRBD1. V shed 9 bases, J shed 4 bases, and the junction held 5 bases outside the gene matches. The CDR3 extends over 13 amino acids. Germline V gene sequence: CDR1 LNHDA, CDR2 SQIVND (reference sequence). The CDR3 loop is CASDRGPGYGYTF. The CDR3 DNA sequence: TGTGCCAGCGACAGGGGGCCTGGCTATGGCTACACCTTC.